The 29 T cell receptor beta chains listed next were all sequenced from one sample in a study of blood T cell repertoires in COVID-19. This table comes from immunoSEQ multiplex PCR, and its TCRdb copy is limited to in-frame clones, with some not included. The sample holds 45,000 to 55,000 clones, approximately 87% seen once. Sequencing was done on a sample of peripheral blood. Source of these receptors: a human donor in a cohort sampled during active COVID-19.

The chain employs TRBV11-2 and TRBJ2-3, with TRBD2 as a possible D gene (5 bases). V gave up 1 base and J gave up 8 bases, with 16 bases separating them. Germline values: CDR1 SGHAT, CDR2 FQNNGV. The CDR3 contains 15 residues. As DNA, the CDR3 is TGTGCCAGCAGCTTAGCTAGGACTCAAAAGGTTACGCAGTATTTT. Translating gives CASSLARTQKVTQYF.

As DNA, the CDR3 is TGTGCCAGCAGCCTAAGGAGGGATTTCGAGCAGTACTTC. Encoded protein: CASSLRRDFEQYF. The V call is TRBV3-1 (or the pseudogene TRBV3-2), the J call TRBJ2-7; D might be TRBD2 (6 bases). The V and J ends lost 4 bases and 6 bases respectively, with 13 bases between them. This CDR3 has 13 amino acids. Germline lookup yields CDR1 LGHDT and CDR2 YNNKEL (reference sequence).

This clone was found a few times. In DNA, the CDR3 is TGTGCCAGCAGTCCCCACACAGATACGCAGTATTTT. Its protein is CASSPHTDTQYF. The J gene is TRBJ2-3, the V gene TRBV12-3 or TRBV12-4; no clear D. This CDR3 region has 12 residues. V dropped 5 bases and J dropped 2 bases, with 5 bases sitting between them.

In its sample, this clone was seen once. The chain uses TRBV30 and TRBJ1-2; D remains ambiguous. Deletions cut 1 base from V and 0 bases from J, with 12 bases between. Germline CDR1 GTSNPN, CDR2 SVGIG (reference sequence). CDR3 length: 15 amino acids. This chain's CDR3 is CAWSDLGQANYGYTF. The CDR3 nucleotides read TGTGCCTGGAGTGACCTGGGTCAGGCTAACTATGGCTACACCTTC.

The chain couples TRBV4-1 to TRBJ2-5, with D perhaps matching TRBD2 (5 bases). Trimming cost V 5 bases and J 5 bases, with 12 bases left between them. CDR3 length equals 13 residues. Germline values: CDR1 MGHRA, CDR2 YSYEKL. The CDR3 loop is CASSLSSVETQYF. The CDR3 nucleotides are TGCGCCAGCAGCTTGAGTAGCGTGGAGACCCAGTACTTC.

J is TRBJ1-2 and V is TRBV5-6; D remains ambiguous. In germline, CDR1 is SGHDT, CDR2 YYEEEE. This CDR3 has 14 residues. Trimming took off 1 base at V and 1 base at J, with 8 bases between the two ends. This CDR3 reads CASSLSGFNYGYTF. CDR3 coding DNA: TGTGCCAGCAGCTTGTCGGGGTTTAACTATGGCTACACCTTC.

V usage is TRBV9 and J usage is TRBJ2-1, with D maybe TRBD2 (6 bases). Germline loops: CDR1 SGDLS, CDR2 YYNGEE. This CDR3 comprises 15 residues. The V gene lost 4 bases and the J gene lost 9 bases, with 20 bases spanning the gap. CDR3 in amino acids: CASSPRGDSNSEQFF. As DNA, the CDR3 is TGTGCCAGCAGCCCTAGAGGGGACTCAAACAGTGAGCAGTTCTTC.

In its sample, this clone was seen once. The V call is TRBV3-1 (or the pseudogene TRBV3-2), the J call TRBJ1-1; the D is unclear. CDR3 length: 11 amino acids. CDR1 is LGHDT, CDR2 YNNKEL, per germline (reference sequence). Trimming stripped 10 bases from V and 3 bases from J, with 9 bases between. CDR3 sequence (DNA): TGTGCCAAACGGTGGTACACTGAAGCTTTCTTT. Protein: CAKRWYTEAFF.

A single count supports this clone. This sequence joins TRBV7-8 and TRBJ1-2; D gene ambiguous. Per the germline V gene, CDR1 is SGHVS and CDR2 is FQNEAQ. This CDR3 has 13 residues. V was pared by 3 bases and J by 3 bases, with 8 bases between. CDR3 nucleotides: TGTGCCAGCAGCTTGCTCAGTGACTATGGCTACACCTTC. Translation: CASSLLSDYGYTF.

V and J are TRBV5-4 and TRBJ2-1, with D tentatively TRBD1 (7 bases). The ends were cut back, 2 bases at V and 7 bases at J, with 22 bases in the middle. The CDR3 totals 17 residues. CDR1 and CDR2 (germline): SGHNT, YYREEE (reference sequence). CDR3 loop: CASSFVLYRGGGNEQFF. CDR3 in DNA: TGTGCCAGCAGCTTCGTGTTGTACAGGGGTGGAGGGAATGAGCAGTTCTTC. Variable domain in full (rest from reference TRBV5-4 and TRBJ2-1): ETGVTQSPTHLIKTRGQQVTLRCSSQSGHNTVSWYQQALGQGPQFIFQYYREEENGRGNFPPRFSGLQFPNYSSELNVNALELDDSALYLCASSFVLYRGGGNEQFFGPGTRLTVL.

V and J are TRBV6-5 and TRBJ2-7, with 9 bases matching TRBD1. CDR1 and CDR2 from the germline V gene are MNHEY and SVGAGI. With V trimmed by 6 bases and J by 7 bases, 16 bases remained unmatched. There are 16 residues in the CDR3. CDR3 protein: CASSYQTGTGLREQYF. The CDR3 DNA is TGTGCCAGCAGCTACCAGACCGGGACAGGGCTCCGGGAGCAGTACTTC.

The rearrangement links TRBV2 to TRBJ2-3; TRBD1 aligns across 7 bases. Germline-derived CDR1 and CDR2 are SNHLY and FYNNEI. The CDR3 is 16 residues long. Germline trimming cut 3 bases from V and 3 bases from J; bases unmatched to any gene: 9. Here the CDR3 reads CASSDKGAGRTDTQYF. CDR3 nucleotides: TGTGCCAGCAGTGATAAGGGGGCGGGTCGGACAGATACGCAGTATTTT.

Written as DNA, the CDR3 is TGTGCCAGCAGCTCCAGACAGGGGGACTGCACAGATACGCAGTATTTT. Protein product: CASSSRQGDCTDTQYF. The rearrangement uses TRBV21-1 and TRBJ2-3; no check of the table's D call, TRBD1, against the DNA was made. TRBV21-1 counts as a pseudogene. The CDR3 extends over 16 amino acids.

Written as DNA, the CDR3 is TGTGCCAGCGATAGCCTTGGACAGGGTAGTGATACGCAGTATTTT. Protein product: CASDSLGQGSDTQYF. This rearrangement joins TRBV7-2 to TRBJ2-3; 8 positions match TRBD1. The V segment lost 8 bases and the J segment 6 bases; nucleotides outside the gene matches: 13. The CDR3 extends over 15 amino acids. Germline V gene lookup returns CDR1 SGHTA and CDR2 FQGNSA.

The genes are TRBV6-4 and TRBJ2-2, with TRBD1 identical over 7 bases. The CDR3 has 13 amino acids. CDR1 is MRHNA, CDR2 SNTAGT, per germline. J lost 5 bases, V lost 8 bases, and 5 bases had no gene match. CDR3 sequence (DNA): TGTGCCAGCGGTCCAGGGGGAACCGGGGAGCTGTTTTTT. Translated: CASGPGGTGELFF.

V usage is TRBV6-1 and J usage is TRBJ1-2, with D possibly being TRBD1 (5 bases). With 2 bases removed from V and 6 bases from J, the gap between germline ends came to 16 bases. Germline assignment: CDR1 MNHNS and CDR2 SASEGT. This CDR3 region has 15 residues. The CDR3 sequence: CASSEYRGGVDGYTF. CDR3 nucleotides: TGTGCCAGCAGTGAATACCGGGGGGGGGTAGATGGCTACACCTTC.

V is TRBV24-1 and J is TRBJ2-3; D perhaps matches TRBD2 (6 bases). Trimming left V 10 bases short and J 0 bases short, with 13 bases between. The CDR3 runs 14 residues. From germline, CDR1 is KGHDR and CDR2 SFDVKD. The CDR3 DNA sequence: TGTGCCACATCGGGAGAAACTAGCACAGATACGCAGTATTTT. Protein sequence: CATSGETSTDTQYF.

The rearrangement joins TRBV11-3 to TRBJ1-2, with 8 bases that match TRBD1. V lost 4 bases, J lost 3 bases, and 16 bases stayed unmatched. The CDR3 is 18 residues long. Germline V gives CDR1 SGHNT, CDR2 YENEEA. DNA for the CDR3: TGTGCCAGCAGCTCTGCACCGGTGGACAGGGTAAAAGACTATGGCTACACCTTC. Encoded protein: CASSSAPVDRVKDYGYTF.

The chain joins TRBV6-2 or TRBV6-3 to TRBJ1-5; possible D gene TRBD1, 5 bases. V was shortened by 3 bases and J by 0 bases, with 18 bases between the two germline ends. Germline V gives CDR1 MNHEY, CDR2 SVGEGT. The length of the CDR3 is 18 residues. In nucleotides, the CDR3 is TGTGCCAGCAGTTATACGGGGGTGCCCCATTATAGCAATCAGCCCCAGCATTTT. It translates to CASSYTGVPHYSNQPQHF.

V usage is TRBV6-1 and J usage is TRBJ1-1; possibly TRBD1 for D (6 bases). V lost 0 bases to trimming and J lost 10 bases, with 12 bases between them. The CDR3 is made up of 13 amino acids. Germline CDR1 reads MNHNS; CDR2 reads SASEGT. CDR3 DNA: TGTGCCAGCAGTGAAGCTCCAGACAGGCGAGCTTTCTTT. It is translated as CASSEAPDRRAFF.

V usage is TRBV5-1 and J usage is TRBJ2-1; the D is unclear. The CDR3 sequence is 13 residues long. V dropped 2 bases and J dropped 2 bases, with 5 bases sitting between them. The germline V gene encodes CDR1 SGHRS and CDR2 YFSETQ. The CDR3 DNA sequence: TGCGCCAGCAGCTTCCGGGCCTACAATGAGCAGTTCTTC. This codes for CASSFRAYNEQFF.

This clone turned up a few times. The chain joins TRBV5-6 to TRBJ2-2; no reliable D call. CDR1 is SGHDT and CDR2 is YYEEEE in the germline V gene. The CDR3 consists of 13 residues. The V end lost 3 bases, the J end lost 3 bases, and 6 bases lay between the germline ends. The CDR3 loop is CASSWSYTGELFF. CDR3 nucleotides: TGTGCCAGCAGCTGGAGCTACACCGGGGAGCTGTTTTTT.

This clone was seen a single time. The J gene is TRBJ1-6, the V gene TRBV14, with 7 bases fitting TRBD1. Germline CDR1 SGHDN, CDR2 FVKESK. The CDR3 totals 15 residues. The junction had 7 bases not matched to a gene; V was cut back by 4 bases and J by 7 bases. The CDR3 nucleotides are TGTGCCAGCAGCCTTGGGACAGTCGGCAATTCACCCCTCCACTTT. It encodes CASSLGTVGNSPLHF.

V is TRBV2 and J is TRBJ2-1, with D possibly matching TRBD2 (6 bases). V gave up 4 bases and J gave up 6 bases, with 13 bases separating them. The CDR3 has 14 residues. CDR1 and CDR2 (germline): SNHLY, FYNNEI. The CDR3 sequence: CASSVEEGGNEQFF. The CDR3 coding sequence is TGTGCCAGCAGTGTGGAGGAGGGAGGCAATGAGCAGTTCTTC.

J is TRBJ1-1 and V is TRBV4-3; 10 bases are a match to TRBD1. The CDR3 loop spans 14 amino acids. Per the germline V gene, CDR1 is LGHNA and CDR2 is YSLEER. Unmatched junction bases numbered 6, after V lost 0 bases and J lost 11 bases. Here the CDR3 DNA reads TGCGCCAGCAGCCAAGATTCTCGGACAGGGGGGGCTTTCTTT. Its translation: CASSQDSRTGGAFF.

The chain employs TRBV6-2 or TRBV6-3 and TRBJ1-6; D is undetermined. Germline V lookup: CDR1 MNHEY, CDR2 SVGEGT. V gave up 0 bases and J gave up 9 bases, with 9 bases separating them. There are 14 residues in the CDR3. The CDR3 protein is CASSYSGEVSPLHF. For the CDR3, the DNA is TGTGCCAGCAGTTACTCCGGGGAGGTTTCACCCCTCCACTTT.

This clone was detected only a few times. The chain joins TRBV30 to TRBJ1-1; tentatively, D is TRBD1 (6 bases). The germline V gene has CDR1 GTSNPN and CDR2 SVGIG (reference sequence). Trimming removed 0 bases at V and 4 bases at J, with 15 bases between. This CDR3 has 15 amino acids. The CDR3 region has the DNA TGTGCCTGGAGTGTAGGGGGTTCCCTGGGCACTGAAGCTTTCTTT. It yields the protein CAWSVGGSLGTEAFF.

This clone was seen only once. V gene TRBV6-5 combines with J gene TRBJ1-4, with TRBD1 as a possible D gene (6 bases). The germline V and J ends were trimmed by 2 bases and 10 bases, with 14 bases remaining between them. The CDR3 has 14 amino acids. The germline V gene has CDR1 MNHEY and CDR2 SVGAGI. CDR3 in amino acids: CASSYGQGLRKLFF. CDR3 in DNA: TGTGCCAGCAGTTACGGCCAGGGGCTGCGAAAACTGTTTTTT.

The chain joins TRBV15 to TRBJ1-5, with 9 bases fitting TRBD1. Looked up from germline, CDR1 is LNHNV and CDR2 is YYDKDF (reference sequence). The CDR3 loop spans 15 amino acids. With 3 bases clipped from V and 4 bases from J, the junction kept 4 bases outside the gene matches. CDR3 loop: CATSRTGGLNQPQHF. DNA of the CDR3: TGTGCCACCAGCAGGACAGGGGGTCTTAATCAGCCCCAGCATTTT.